These 27 T cell receptor beta chains share one sample of origin, sequenced in a study of cytomegalovirus exposure and HLA in healthy donors. With 60 Vbeta and 13 Jbeta primers, the PCR was carried out. Produced via immunoSEQ multiplex PCR; TCRdb's table is partial and in-frame only. The data hold over 250,000 clones, with approximately 70% observed a single time. Material for sequencing was PBMCs. These receptors came from a female donor in good health and CMV-seronegative.

This sequence joins TRBV27 and TRBJ1-3, with 9 positions matching TRBD1. The CDR3 extends over 15 amino acids. The V gene's germline CDR1 is MNHEY and CDR2 SMNVEV (reference sequence). The J segment lost 5 bases and the V segment lost 4 bases, leaving 6 bases of the junction unmatched. The CDR3 region has the DNA TGTGCCAGCAGTTCCGGGACAGGGCGTCGAAACACCATATATTTT. Its protein is CASSSGTGRRNTIYF.

The chain carries TRBV15 and TRBJ2-1; TRBD1 might be the D (7 bases). Between the trimmed V and J ends, which lost 3 bases and 0 bases, there was a span of 15 bases. Germline CDR1 LNHNV, CDR2 YYDKDF (reference sequence). This CDR3 contains 17 residues. In DNA, the CDR3 is TGTGCCACCAGCAGGGGGGGACAGAGATACTCCTACAATGAGCAGTTCTTC. Amino acids: CATSRGGQRYSYNEQFF.

This clone occurred a few times. The CDR3 loop is CASSDSENTEAFF. The CDR3 DNA reads TGTGCCAGCAGTGACAGTGAGAACACTGAAGCTTTCTTT. The V gene is TRBV6-1, the J gene TRBJ1-1, with D uncertain. V gave up 3 bases and J gave up 1 base, with 6 bases separating them. This CDR3 is 13 amino acids long. Germline V gene sequence: CDR1 MNHNS, CDR2 SASEGT.

The rearrangement uses TRBV13 and TRBJ2-1; 11 bases are shared with TRBD2. V lost 1 base and J lost 1; bases outside the gene matches: 6. From germline, CDR1 is PRHDT and CDR2 FYEKMQ (reference sequence). The CDR3 is 18 amino acids. The CDR3 reads CASSLELAGAASYNEQFF. In nucleotides, the CDR3 is TGTGCCAGCAGCTTAGAACTAGCGGGGGCCGCGTCCTACAATGAGCAGTTCTTC.

The chain has TRBV9 and TRBJ2-7; 8 bases align to TRBD1. CDR3 length equals 16 residues. In germline, CDR1 is SGDLS, CDR2 YYNGEE. Trimming at V came to 0 bases and at J to 5 bases, leaving 10 bases not matched to a gene. CDR3 in DNA: TGTGCCAGCAGCGTAGTAGGAGGACAGGGTCCCGACGAGCAGTACTTC. Protein: CASSVVGGQGPDEQYF. The whole variable domain, filled in from reference TRBV9 and TRBJ2-7, reads DSGVTQTPKHLITATGQRVTLRCSPRSGDLSVYWYQQSLDQGLQFLIQYYNGEERAKGNILERFSAQQFPDLHSELNLSSLELGDSALYFCASSVVGGQGPDEQYFGPGTRLTVT.

This chain connects TRBV15 to TRBJ2-5; TRBD1 is a possible D gene (7 bases). The germline gives CDR1 LNHNV, CDR2 YYDKDF (reference sequence). Trimming took off 0 bases at V and 3 bases at J, with 14 bases between the two ends. The length of the CDR3 is 16 residues. The CDR3 nucleotides are TGTGCCACCAGCAGAGATGCGAGCAGGGGGGAAGAGACCCAGTACTTC. This gives the protein CATSRDASRGEETQYF.

The rearrangement joins TRBV30 to TRBJ2-3; the D gene is possibly TRBD2 (6 bases). V was shortened by 0 bases and J by 4 bases, with 14 bases between the two germline ends. This CDR3 has 15 amino acids. Germline CDR1 GTSNPN, CDR2 SVGIG (reference sequence). DNA of the CDR3: TGTGCCTGGAGTGTAGCGGCGGGACGGGCAGATACGCAGTATTTT. Residues: CAWSVAAGRADTQYF.

The genes are TRBV13 and TRBJ1-3; D is unresolved. The CDR3 has 16 residues. Germline CDR1 and CDR2: PRHDT and FYEKMQ (reference sequence). Trimming removed 0 bases from V and 0 bases from J, with 9 bases in between. CDR3: CASSLGGRGSGNTIYF. As DNA, the CDR3 is TGTGCCAGCAGCTTAGGGGGTCGGGGCTCTGGAAACACCATATATTTT.

The chain has TRBV2 and TRBJ2-7, with 8 bases aligning to TRBD1. Germline V gene lookup returns CDR1 SNHLY and CDR2 FYNNEI. The ends lost 5 bases at V and 5 bases at J; junction bases unmatched: 8. The CDR3 loop spans 14 amino acids. CDR3 in DNA: TGTGCCAGCAGTCCCAGGGGGCTAAGGGACGAGCAGTACTTC. Its translation is CASSPRGLRDEQYF.

The chain has TRBV10-1 and TRBJ2-1, with D possibly being TRBD2 (5 bases). The CDR3 length is 14 residues. CDR1 and CDR2 (germline): WNHNN, SYGVQD (reference sequence). The V and J ends lost 2 bases and 10 bases respectively, with 15 bases between them. The CDR3 loop is CASSEASRVSEQFF. The CDR3, as DNA: TGCGCCAGCAGTGAGGCTAGCCGGGTTAGCGAGCAGTTCTTC.

The chain employs TRBV11-2 and TRBJ2-2; D gene ambiguous. The germline V gene has CDR1 SGHAT and CDR2 FQNNGV. V gave up 7 bases and J gave up 2 bases, with 14 bases separating them. The CDR3 is 15 amino acids. Here the CDR3 DNA reads TGTGCCAGCAAGGCCGGAGACTTTAACACCGGGGAGCTGTTTTTT. Protein sequence: CASKAGDFNTGELFF.

This clone has only one observation. The chain carries TRBV6-5 and TRBJ2-3, with D hard to call. V lost 2 bases, J lost 0 bases, and 6 bases lay in between. This CDR3 spans 14 amino acids. Germline V gives CDR1 MNHEY, CDR2 SVGAGI. CDR3 in amino acids: CASSYRHSTDTQYF. In DNA, the CDR3 is TGTGCCAGCAGTTACCGACACAGCACAGATACGCAGTATTTT.

J is TRBJ1-1 and V is TRBV28, with a weak D call TRBD1 (6 bases). This CDR3 has 13 amino acids. V was trimmed by 6 bases and J by 11 bases, leaving 19 bases between them. Per germline, CDR1 MDHEN and CDR2 SYDVKM. The CDR3 sequence is CASSGTGKQKAFF. The CDR3 region has the DNA TGTGCCAGCAGCGGAACAGGGAAACAGAAGGCTTTCTTT.

This clone was found a few times. The chain couples TRBV20-1 to TRBJ1-1, with D possibly being TRBD1 (5 bases). The germline gives CDR1 DFQATT, CDR2 SNEGSKA (reference sequence). There are 11 residues in the CDR3. The germline V and J ends were trimmed by 5 bases and 9 bases, with 13 bases remaining between them. DNA of the CDR3: TGCAGTGCTGACAGAGACCCCAAAGCTTTCTTT. It translates to CSADRDPKAFF.

The chain employs TRBV30 and TRBJ1-1; D may be TRBD1 (5 bases). Germline V CDR1 and CDR2: GTSNPN, SVGIG (reference sequence). Trimming cost V 4 bases and J 5 bases, with 14 bases left between them. This CDR3 has 13 residues. CDR3 DNA sequence: TGTGCCTGGAAAGGGGATGGGGGGACTGAAGCTTTCTTT. It codes for CAWKGDGGTEAFF.

This clone was found once. The rearrangement joins TRBV25-1 to TRBJ2-5, with D tentatively TRBD1 (6 bases). Germline V gene lookup returns CDR1 MGHDK and CDR2 SYGVNS. This CDR3 region has 13 residues. Trimming took off 0 bases at V and 5 bases at J, with 7 bases between the two ends. The CDR3 DNA sequence: TGTGCCAGCAGTGAATATAGGGGGGAGACCCAGTACTTC. Protein: CASSEYRGETQYF.

This chain links TRBV10-3 with TRBJ1-5; no definite D call. The V and J ends lost 2 bases and 4 bases respectively, with 3 bases between them. The V gene's germline CDR1 is ENHRY and CDR2 SYGVKD. The CDR3 is 12 residues long. The CDR3 loop reads CAISEQNQPQHF. CDR3 sequence (DNA): TGTGCCATCAGTGAGCAGAATCAGCCCCAGCATTTT.

This clone was observed a handful of times. The rearrangement uses TRBV29-1 and TRBJ1-1; 9 nucleotides line up with TRBD1. CDR3 length equals 12 residues. Germline V gives CDR1 SQVTM, CDR2 ANQGSEA. The V gene end was trimmed by 7 bases and the J gene end by 4 bases; junction bases not matched to a gene: 4. The CDR3 sequence: CSGGQGSTEAFF. The CDR3 DNA is TGCAGCGGGGGACAGGGAAGCACTGAAGCTTTCTTT.

The J gene is TRBJ1-1, the V gene TRBV5-6, with a possible D match to TRBD1 (5 bases). Trimming cost V 2 bases and J 6 bases, with 14 bases left between them. CDR1 is SGHDT, CDR2 YYEEEE, per germline. The CDR3 length is 14 residues. The CDR3: CASSFTGRSAEAFF. The CDR3 bases are TGTGCCAGCAGCTTCACAGGTCGCTCCGCTGAAGCTTTCTTT. Drawing the rest from reference TRBV5-6 and TRBJ1-1, the complete variable domain is DAGVTQSPTHLIKTRGQQVTLRCSPKSGHDTVSWYQQALGQGPQFIFQYYEEEERQRGNFPDRFSGHQFPNYSSELNVNALLLGDSALYLCASSFTGRSAEAFFGQGTRLTVV.

The chain joins TRBV19 to TRBJ2-1, with D tentatively TRBD2 (5 bases). The length of the CDR3 is 15 residues. V lost 6 bases and J lost 6, with 18 bases in between. In germline, CDR1 is LNHDA, CDR2 SQIVND (reference sequence). CDR3 DNA: TGTGCCAGTAGCCGGACTGAAACCCCGCCCAATGAGCAGTTCTTC. Its protein product is CASSRTETPPNEQFF.

Comment on this clone: A junction end diverges from the germline sequence, so it may reflect a read error. The V gene is TRBV7-9, the J gene TRBJ1-2; the match to TRBD1 covers 9 bases. Germline CDR1 and CDR2: SEHNR and FQNEAQ (reference sequence). The length of the CDR3 is 13 residues. CDR3 in amino acids: CSSTGTGRNGYTF. CDR3 nucleotides: TGTTCCAGCACTGGGACAGGGAGGAATGGCTACACCTTC.

The gene calls are TRBV19 and TRBJ2-7; the match to TRBD2 covers 11 bases. CDR1 is LNHDA, CDR2 SQIVND, per germline (reference sequence). V shed 4 bases and J 3 bases; nucleotides not matched to a gene: 5. This CDR3 is built from 15 residues. CDR3 protein: CASSKGLAVIYEQYF. CDR3 DNA sequence: TGTGCCAGTAGTAAGGGACTAGCGGTGATCTACGAGCAGTACTTC.

As DNA, the CDR3 is TGTGCCAGCATAAAGGGGACAGGGGGTTACAATGAGCAGTTCTTC. The encoded protein is CASIKGTGGYNEQFF. The rearrangement uses TRBV27 and TRBJ2-1; 11 bases are a match to TRBD1. CDR3 length equals 15 residues. Germline V gene lookup returns CDR1 MNHEY and CDR2 SMNVEV (reference sequence). V gave up 7 bases and J gave up 4 bases; unmatched junction bases: 6.

The chain has TRBV6-6 and TRBJ1-2; 11 bases fit TRBD1. The CDR3 loop spans 15 amino acids. CDR1 and CDR2 (germline): MNHNY, SVGAGI (reference sequence). The V gene end was trimmed by 5 bases and the J gene end by 4 bases; junction bases not matched to a gene: 6. CDR3 in amino acids: CASSPGTGGAYGYTF. Written as DNA, the CDR3 is TGTGCCAGCAGTCCGGGGACAGGGGGTGCCTATGGCTACACCTTC.

The genes are TRBV7-2 and TRBJ2-1; TRBD2 matches at 7 bases. Losses at the gene ends were 5 bases for V and 4 bases for J; bases not matched to a gene: 11. In germline, CDR1 is SGHTA, CDR2 FQGNSA. The CDR3 is 16 residues long. The chain's CDR3 is CASSLFEREEYNEQFF. The CDR3, as DNA: TGTGCCAGCAGCCTATTCGAGCGGGAAGAGTACAATGAGCAGTTCTTC.

The chain combines TRBV6-6 with TRBJ2-1; D is possibly TRBD2 (6 bases). This CDR3 region has 11 residues. Germline values: CDR1 MNHNY, CDR2 SVGAGI (reference sequence). Trimming removed 7 bases from V and 16 bases from J, with 17 bases in between. In DNA, the CDR3 is TGTGCCAGCACTGTACTGGGGGAGGTTTTCTTC. It yields the protein CASTVLGEVFF.

The CDR3 bases are TGTGCCAGTAGTATTCAGGACAGCTACGAGCAGTACTTC. Amino acid sequence: CASSIQDSYEQYF. V gene TRBV19 combines with J gene TRBJ2-7; possible D gene TRBD1, 6 bases. V lost 3 bases, J lost 3 bases, and 9 bases lay in between. The length of the CDR3 is 13 residues. The V gene's germline CDR1 is LNHDA and CDR2 SQIVND (reference sequence). The whole variable domain, filled in from reference TRBV19 and TRBJ2-7, reads DGGITQSPKYLFRKEGQNVTLSCEQNLNHDAMYWYRQDPGQGLRLIYYSQIVNDFQKGDIAEGYSVSREKKESFPLTVTSAQKNPTAFYLCASSIQDSYEQYFGPGTRLTVT.